Listed below are T cell receptor beta chains from one sample, sequenced in a study of T-cell memory formation after mild COVID-19. TCRdb fed the 5' RACE reads into MiXCR, producing one record per CDR3 protein. The repertoire has about 560,000 distinct CDR3 sequences, roughly 20% of them found once; the top ten carry 8.4%. What was sequenced was PBMCs or a T cell subset sorted from them (not recorded which). Receptors originate from an adult woman who had mild COVID-19 (a few samples of this study predate the infection). Cell type and time point are not known. Each CDR3 is given with its conserved first and last residue. D genes are given only for firm matches. The size entry is marked missing in some rows and otherwise reads once, few, many or a size class.

v_call	clone_size	d_call	cdr3_aa
TRBV14	few	.	CASSPFSVHTEAFF
TRBV27	.	.	CASSLGRDTHYGYTF
TRBV7-9	.	TRBD2	CASSSTSSGGLYNEQFF
TRBV7-9	.	.	CASSLPPDRGQFF
TRBV5-1	many	.	CASSLGLPNYNEQFF
TRBV5-1	.	.	CASTKGTAPYEQYF
TRBV20-1	few	TRBD2	CSARDPGGSVGDEQYF
TRBV30	.	TRBD1	CAWSPIGTGIFYEQYF
TRBV18	few	TRBD1	CASSQDRVTAFF
TRBV7-8	few	.	CASSLVARRSSYNEQFF
TRBV4-3	.	.	CASSQDSLAGVRVGEQYF
TRBV11-2	many	TRBD2	CASSLSSGDTQYF
TRBV5-1	.	.	CASSLAWDQPQHF
TRBV11-2	many	.	CASSSDGGTQYF
TRBV6-6	many	.	CASRGPETQYF
TRBV9	.	.	CASSGGSTPYNEQFF
TRBV19	.	.	CASRDNNQPQHF
TRBV6-2/TRBV6-3	few	TRBD1	CASRKGQGVVQETQYF
TRBV5-1	.	TRBD1	CASSLGQGYRTDTQYF
TRBV7-3	.	.	CASSLSPGVGETQYF
TRBV19	.	TRBD2	CASSPRLAGGVYNEQFF
TRBV30	.	TRBD1	CAWAQGQVSSYEQYF
TRBV7-2	.	.	CASSEGPWLGEKLFF
TRBV11-2	.	.	CASSPPRVTEETQYF
TRBV20-1	few	.	CSANPEASNEQFF
TRBV12-3/TRBV12-4	few	.	CASSPLGTSYGYTF
TRBV24-1	.	.	CATSETGRGNTIYF
TRBV11-2	.	TRBD2	CASSAASGPYEQYF
TRBV24-1	.	.	CATSPGGAWTDTQYF
TRBV29-1	few	.	CSAVLGSRGNEQFF
TRBV5-4	.	TRBD2	CASSLGGRGNEQFF
TRBV5-1	few	TRBD1	CASSFDRDRGYTF
TRBV12-3/TRBV12-4	few	.	CASSLASYTGELFF
TRBV7-6	once	.	CASSLEGGPSGEQYF
TRBV29-1	few	TRBD2	CSVEKGGGALDTQYF
TRBV5-6	few	.	CASSLWLTLDTQYF
TRBV4-2	.	.	CASSQGTESTDTQYF
TRBV11-2	few	.	CASSLVGQGARKFF
TRBV5-4	.	TRBD2	CASRTLAGAYNEQFF
TRBV3-1	few	.	CASSQLTSGKGNEQFF
TRBV6-1	once	.	CASSESFTDTQYF
TRBV9	.	.	CASSVWPDTEAFF
TRBV29-1	few	.	CSVGMGYEQYF
TRBV12-3/TRBV12-4	.	TRBD1	CASRVTGVRQPQHF
TRBV6-5	few	TRBD2	CASSPVGGTDTQYF
TRBV28	.	.	CASSLWVLGTDTQYF
TRBV11-2	.	.	CASSQTSLQGAQETQYF
TRBV15	.	.	CATSRSSSDIGRISYEQYF
TRBV9	.	TRBD1	CASSPSRGTGVYNEQFF
TRBV19	few	.	CASSIDPAGAGISPLHF
TRBV5-1	few	.	CASSQLTGTDTQYF
TRBV12-3/TRBV12-4	few	TRBD2	CASSATSGGPGGTQYF
TRBV24-1	.	.	CATSGAGSYNEQFF
TRBV7-8	.	.	CASRGVSPYEQYF
TRBV24-1	few	.	CATSDPKQGFEQYF